The T cell receptor (beta chain) described here comes from a study of shared clonotypes between healthy human individuals. CDR1 and CDR2 (germline): LNHDA, SQIVND (reference sequence). The CDR3 length is 16 residues. Trimming left V 0 bases short and J 6 bases short, with 14 bases between. Using immunoSEQ multiplex PCR, the repertoire was profiled, and TCRdb retains in-frame clones only, with some absent. The table records roughly 2.1 million clones, under 95% of them present only once. Naive CD8 cells were CD45RO-negative, positively selected for CCR7, excluding terminally differentiated effector memory CD45RA+ cells.

Sequencing was done on a sample of naive CD8+ T cells from PBMCs. This clonotype was obtained from a man aged 18 to 30 in good health. Some clones in this sample may be carry-over from other donors' samples. The chain carries TRBV19 and TRBJ2-2; TRBD2 is a possible D gene (6 bases). The CDR3 sequence: CASSIDLGLPPGELFF. Written as DNA, the CDR3 is TGTGCCAGTAGTATAGATCTGGGACTCCCTCCCGGGGAGCTGTTTTTT.